The 23 T cell receptor beta chains below come from one sample, sequenced in a study of blood T cell repertoires in COVID-19. The protocol was immunoSEQ multiplex PCR, while the TCRdb copy is restricted to in-frame clones and leaves out a portion. The data contain 300,000 to 350,000 clones, around 90% of them seen just once; the ten biggest clones take up 6.5% to 8%. Sequences were obtained from peripheral blood. Every receptor here comes from a woman in her twenties or thirties with COVID-19, enrolled during active disease.

The chain is built from TRBV27 and TRBJ2-6; D call uncertain. The germline V gene encodes CDR1 MNHEY and CDR2 SMNVEV (reference sequence). The CDR3 is 14 residues long. V lost 4 bases and J 0 bases, leaving 4 bases between the germline ends. CDR3 sequence reads: CASSSLSGANVLTF. CDR3 in DNA: TGTGCCAGCAGTTCCCTCTCTGGGGCCAACGTCCTGACTTTC.

The chain couples TRBV7-9 to TRBJ2-7; D ambiguous. The CDR3 consists of 15 residues. The V and J ends lost 5 bases and 1 base respectively, with 15 bases between them. In germline, CDR1 is SEHNR, CDR2 FQNEAQ (reference sequence). CDR3 region: CASSPWLADSYEQYF. CDR3 in DNA: TGTGCCAGCAGCCCCTGGTTGGCAGATTCCTACGAGCAGTACTTC.

The chain couples TRBV5-1 to TRBJ2-2, with 13 nucleotides matching TRBD2. CDR3 length: 17 residues. From germline, CDR1 is SGHRS and CDR2 YFSETQ. Trimming removed 4 bases from V and 1 base from J; junction bases left unmatched: 4. In nucleotides, the CDR3 is TGCGCCAGCAGCATGGGACTAGCGGGAAGGAACACCGGGGAGCTGTTTTTT. Translating gives CASSMGLAGRNTGELFF.

This chain joins TRBV28 and TRBJ2-3, with TRBD1 matching over 7 bases. Germline CDR1 reads MDHEN; CDR2 reads SYDVKM. The CDR3 spans 16 residues. The trim removed 6 bases at V and 3 bases at J, leaving 12 bases unmatched. Here the CDR3 DNA reads TGTGCCAGCAGCCCGCTCGACAGGGTGGAGACAGATACGCAGTATTTT. Translation: CASSPLDRVETDTQYF.

The chain employs TRBV28 and TRBJ2-7; the match to TRBD2 covers 9 bases. This CDR3 has 15 amino acids. V lost 2 bases to trimming and J lost 2 bases; unmatched junction nucleotides: 4. Germline V CDR1 and CDR2: MDHEN, SYDVKM. In DNA form, the CDR3 reads TGTGCCAGCAGTTTACAGGGACTAGCTCCCTACGAGCAGTACTTC. Translated, it gives CASSLQGLAPYEQYF.

The V and J genes are TRBV19 and TRBJ1-4; 7 nucleotides match TRBD1. Germline V lookup: CDR1 LNHDA, CDR2 SQIVND (reference sequence). V shed 10 bases, J shed 6 bases, and the junction held 8 bases outside the gene matches. The CDR3 covers 13 residues. The CDR3 bases are TGTGCCACGGGACAGCAGCAGGATGAAAAACTGTTTTTT. Its protein product is CATGQQQDEKLFF.

Only one count was recorded for this clone. The CDR3: CSAGTVAYEQYF. CDR3 sequence (DNA): TGCAGCGCGGGGACAGTTGCCTACGAGCAGTACTTC. The rearrangement uses TRBV29-1 and TRBJ2-7; 7 bases line up with TRBD1. Germline loops: CDR1 SQVTM, CDR2 ANQGSEA. CDR3 size: 12 residues. The J segment lost 2 bases and the V segment lost 7 bases, leaving 5 bases of the junction unmatched.

The rearrangement uses TRBV5-4 and TRBJ1-2; the D gene is possibly TRBD1 (6 bases). Trimming shortened V by 1 base and J by 5 bases, and 6 bases separated the two germline ends. Germline loops: CDR1 SGHNT, CDR2 YYREEE (reference sequence). This CDR3 spans 12 amino acids. The CDR3: CASSLTGYGYTF. CDR3 in DNA: TGTGCCAGCAGCTTGACAGGGTATGGCTACACCTTC. Filled out from reference TRBV5-4 and TRBJ1-2, the complete variable domain reads ETGVTQSPTHLIKTRGQQVTLRCSSQSGHNTVSWYQQALGQGPQFIFQYYREEENGRGNFPPRFSGLQFPNYSSELNVNALELDDSALYLCASSLTGYGYTFGSGTRLTVV.

This chain links TRBV19 with TRBJ2-1; 8 bases map to TRBD2. V gave up 6 bases and J gave up 5 bases; unmatched junction bases: 6. Germline-derived CDR1 and CDR2 are LNHDA and SQIVND (reference sequence). The CDR3 is 14 amino acids. The CDR3 DNA reads as TGTGCCAGTAGGACCCCCGGGAGGGACAATGAGCAGTTCTTC. Encoded protein: CASRTPGRDNEQFF.

This chain uses TRBV28 with TRBJ1-6; no clear D. V dropped 4 bases and J dropped 13 bases, with 2 bases sitting between them. The CDR3 totals 9 residues. Germline lookup yields CDR1 MDHEN and CDR2 SYDVKM. CDR3 DNA sequence: TGTGCCAGCAGTTCTCCCCTCCACTTT. It encodes CASSSPLHF.

The V and J genes are TRBV20-1 and TRBJ2-3; 9 nucleotides line up with TRBD2. This CDR3 region has 15 residues. From germline, CDR1 is DFQATT and CDR2 SNEGSKA (reference sequence). With 3 bases clipped from V and 4 bases from J, the junction kept 8 bases outside the gene matches. CDR3 DNA sequence: TGCAGTGCTAGTTTTCGGGCGGGAGGGGCAGATACGCAGTATTTT. Its translation is CSASFRAGGADTQYF.

J is TRBJ1-2 and V is TRBV5-6; TRBD1 agrees at 7 bases. Trimming cost V 1 base and J 8 bases; bases outside gene matches: 5. Germline CDR1 SGHDT, CDR2 YYEEEE. This CDR3 has 13 amino acids. CDR3 protein: CASSLNRGRGYTF. The CDR3 coding sequence is TGTGCCAGCAGCTTGAACAGGGGAAGGGGCTACACCTTC. The full variable domain, in which reference TRBV5-6 and TRBJ1-2 provide the parts outside the CDR3, is DAGVTQSPTHLIKTRGQQVTLRCSPKSGHDTVSWYQQALGQGPQFIFQYYEEEERQRGNFPDRFSGHQFPNYSSELNVNALLLGDSALYLCASSLNRGRGYTFGSGTRLTVV.

The rearrangement joins TRBV2 to TRBJ2-1; 7 bases align to TRBD1. CDR1 is SNHLY and CDR2 is FYNNEI in the germline V gene. V lost 6 bases, J lost 12 bases, and 8 bases stayed unmatched. The CDR3 has 12 residues. The DNA of the CDR3 is TGTGCCAGCAGCGGAACAGGGGAACGGCAGTTCTTC. Amino acids: CASSGTGERQFF.

CDR3 DNA sequence: TGTGCCAGCACTCCCTCGGGACTAGGGTCCTACAATGAGCAGTTCTTC. This gives the protein CASTPSGLGSYNEQFF. This chain connects TRBV27 to TRBJ2-1; 8 bases agree with TRBD2. V was clipped by 7 bases and J by 1 base; unmatched bases: 9. CDR3 length equals 16 residues. The germline V gene encodes CDR1 MNHEY and CDR2 SMNVEV (reference sequence).

The chain recombines TRBV2 with TRBJ1-4, with a tentative D call TRBD1 (5 bases). Trimming stripped 3 bases from V and 5 bases from J, with 10 bases between. Germline CDR1 is SNHLY and CDR2 is FYNNEI. CDR3 size: 14 residues. CDR3 amino acids: CASSEAGLNEKLFF. The CDR3 nucleotides read TGTGCCAGCAGTGAGGCGGGACTCAATGAAAAACTGTTTTTT.

V is TRBV27 and J is TRBJ2-3, with D unclear. Germline V gene sequence: CDR1 MNHEY, CDR2 SMNVEV (reference sequence). The CDR3 runs 14 residues. Trimming cost V 3 bases and J 4 bases, with 11 bases left between them. The CDR3 DNA is TGTGCCAGCAGTTTCTTCCCGGTCGCAGATACGCAGTATTTT. This translates into CASSFFPVADTQYF.

The V and J genes are TRBV5-4 and TRBJ1-2, with D possibly TRBD1 on 5 matching bases. The germline gives CDR1 SGHNT, CDR2 YYREEE (reference sequence). Trimming cost V 3 bases and J 1 base, with 16 bases left between them. This CDR3 region has 16 residues. CDR3 protein: CASSWGADISNYGYTF. The CDR3 DNA reads TGTGCCAGCAGCTGGGGCGCCGACATAAGTAACTATGGCTACACCTTC.

This clone was detected only once. The CDR3 DNA is TGTGCCAGCAGCTCCGACATATACACCGGGGAGCTGTTTTTT. It yields the protein CASSSDIYTGELFF. The chain recombines TRBV5-6 with TRBJ2-2; D gene ambiguous. V was cut by 3 bases and J by 3 bases, with 9 bases left in between. CDR1 is SGHDT and CDR2 is YYEEEE in the germline V gene. CDR3 size: 14 residues.

This chain joins TRBV6-7 and TRBJ2-7; 7 nucleotides match TRBD2. TRBV6-7 is classed as an ORF, of uncertain function. V gave up 4 bases and J gave up 3 bases; unmatched junction bases: 12. The CDR3 loop spans 16 amino acids. The CDR3 DNA sequence: TGTGCCAGCAGTTCCCCCGGCGGAGGGACTAACTACGAGCAGTACTTC. As protein: CASSSPGGGTNYEQYF.

The chain joins TRBV21-1 to TRBJ1-2. TRBV21-1 is an annotated pseudogene. The CDR3 has 12 amino acids. CDR3 sequence: CASSLEEVGYTF. CDR3 in DNA: TGTGCCAGCAGCCTCGAGGAGGTTGGCTACACCTTC.

About this clone: The same CDR3 can be traced to other DNA sequences in this sample. The chain is built from TRBV4-2 and TRBJ2-7, with D possibly being TRBD2 (6 bases). This CDR3 region has 14 residues. Per the germline V gene, CDR1 is LGHNA and CDR2 is YNFKEQ. V lost 0 bases and J 0 bases, leaving 6 bases between the germline ends. The CDR3 spells CASSQEGGSYEQYF. CDR3 nucleotides: TGTGCCAGCAGCCAAGAGGGGGGCTCCTACGAGCAGTACTTC.

CDR3 amino acids: CASSPQGGVQETQYF. DNA of the CDR3: TGTGCCAGCAGCCCCCAGGGGGGAGTCCAAGAGACCCAGTACTTC. This chain uses TRBV11-3 with TRBJ2-5; TRBD1 is a possible D gene (7 bases). Looked up from germline, CDR1 is SGHNT and CDR2 is YENEEA. V lost 5 bases to trimming and J lost 1 base, with 14 bases between them. This CDR3 region has 15 residues.

The rearrangement joins TRBV19 to TRBJ2-3; TRBD2 agrees at 7 bases. The V gene end was trimmed by 3 bases and the J gene end by 10 bases; junction bases not matched to a gene: 10. The V gene's germline CDR1 is LNHDA and CDR2 SQIVND (reference sequence). The CDR3 totals 14 residues. The CDR3 here is CASSIGQRGRSQYF. DNA for the CDR3: TGTGCCAGTAGTATCGGCCAGCGGGGTCGATCGCAGTATTTT.